This TCR beta chain emerged from a study of cytomegalovirus exposure and HLA in healthy donors. Overall study results and limits: More than 15,000 TCR beta sequences were associated with HLA alleles at 0.05 false discovery rate in a later analysis. Relative to equally common others, HLA-associated TCR beta chains showed greater clonal expansion in a later analysis. Reportedly, fewer N-insertions than the approximately 700-donor mean appeared in an Asian-associated ancestry cluster in a later analysis.

The PCR employed 60 Vbeta primers together with 13 Jbeta primers. Assay used: immunoSEQ multiplex PCR; TCRdb lists only in-frame clones, some missing. The repertoire has about 110,000 clones, around 73% of them found once; the top ten carry about 7.8%. Concerning this clone: Its antigen is not identified.

From germline, CDR1 is SGHRS and CDR2 YFSETQ. J gave up 3 bases and V 0 bases, and 4 bases lay outside the gene matches. The CDR3 contains 15 residues. V usage is TRBV5-1 and J usage is TRBJ1-1, with TRBD1 matching 8 bases. This receptor was taken from a woman aged 40-49 years in good health and CMV-seropositive. The specimen was PBMCs. This CDR3 is CASSLAGGIDTEAFF. The CDR3, as DNA: TGCGCCAGCAGCTTGGCAGGGGGCATCGACACTGAAGCTTTCTTT.